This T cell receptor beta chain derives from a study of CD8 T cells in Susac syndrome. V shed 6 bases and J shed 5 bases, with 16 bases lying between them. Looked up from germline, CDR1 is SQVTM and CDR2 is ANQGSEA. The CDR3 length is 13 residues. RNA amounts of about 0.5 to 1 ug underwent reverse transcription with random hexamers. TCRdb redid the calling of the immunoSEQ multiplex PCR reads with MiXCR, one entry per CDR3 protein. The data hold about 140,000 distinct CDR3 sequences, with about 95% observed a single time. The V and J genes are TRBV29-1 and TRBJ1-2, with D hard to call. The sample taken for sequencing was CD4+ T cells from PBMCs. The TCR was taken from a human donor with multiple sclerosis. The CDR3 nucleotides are TGCAGCGTGGGGTCTAGCAGCCTATATGGCTACACCTTC. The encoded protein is CSVGSSSLYGYTF.